The clone carrying this T cell receptor beta chain was detected only a few times. The CDR3 is 17 amino acids. V was cut by 5 bases and J by 5 bases, with 24 bases left in between. The data originate from a study of patients and donors after allogeneic stem cell transplantation. TCRdb reanalysed the RT-PCR reads using MiXCR and keeps one entry per CDR3 protein. The table records 90,000 to 120,000 distinct CDR3 sequences, around 38% of them present only once. Material: blood, either unsorted or a sorted T cell fraction (not recorded which). The chain joins TRBV12-3 or TRBV12-4 to TRBJ1-1; D may be TRBD1 (5 bases). This clonotype was sampled from a human donor who was either an allogeneic HSCT recipient or a stem cell or donor lymphocyte infusion donor (not recorded which). It is not recorded whose cells these are; they may come from a transplant donor. The CDR3 nucleotides read TGTGCCAGCAGTCGCCATTTGGAGGGGCGTAAGAATACTGAAGCTTTCTTT. It translates to CASSRHLEGRKNTEAFF.